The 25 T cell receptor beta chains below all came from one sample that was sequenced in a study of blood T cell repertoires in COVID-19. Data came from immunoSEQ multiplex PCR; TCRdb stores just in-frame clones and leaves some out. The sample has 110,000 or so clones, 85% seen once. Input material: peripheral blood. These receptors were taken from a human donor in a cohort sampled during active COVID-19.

The chain's CDR3 is CASSYGPGSAEAFF. The CDR3 nucleotides are TGTGCCAGCAGTTACGGTCCAGGGTCGGCTGAAGCTTTCTTT. This chain links TRBV6-5 with TRBJ1-1; TRBD1 is a possible D gene (5 bases). Between the trimmed V and J ends, which lost 2 bases and 6 bases, there was a span of 13 bases. This CDR3 contains 14 residues. Germline lookup yields CDR1 MNHEY and CDR2 SVGAGI.

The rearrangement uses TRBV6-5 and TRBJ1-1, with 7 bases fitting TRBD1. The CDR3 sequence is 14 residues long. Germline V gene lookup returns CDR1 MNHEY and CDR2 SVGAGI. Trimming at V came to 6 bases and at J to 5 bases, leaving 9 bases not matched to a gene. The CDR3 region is CASRTTGFRTEAFF. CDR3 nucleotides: TGTGCCAGCAGAACGACAGGGTTTAGGACTGAAGCTTTCTTT.

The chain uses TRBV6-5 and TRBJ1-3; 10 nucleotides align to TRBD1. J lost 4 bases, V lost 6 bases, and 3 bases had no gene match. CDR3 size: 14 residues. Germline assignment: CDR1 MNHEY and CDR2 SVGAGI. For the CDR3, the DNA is TGTGCCAGCAGGGACAGGGGGACCGGAAACACCATATATTTT. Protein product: CASRDRGTGNTIYF.

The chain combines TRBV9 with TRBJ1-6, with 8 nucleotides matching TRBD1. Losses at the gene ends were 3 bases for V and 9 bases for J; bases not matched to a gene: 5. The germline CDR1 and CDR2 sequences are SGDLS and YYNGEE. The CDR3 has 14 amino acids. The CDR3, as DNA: TGTGCCAGCAGCGAGGACAGGGTGCGTTCACCCCTCCACTTT. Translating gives CASSEDRVRSPLHF.

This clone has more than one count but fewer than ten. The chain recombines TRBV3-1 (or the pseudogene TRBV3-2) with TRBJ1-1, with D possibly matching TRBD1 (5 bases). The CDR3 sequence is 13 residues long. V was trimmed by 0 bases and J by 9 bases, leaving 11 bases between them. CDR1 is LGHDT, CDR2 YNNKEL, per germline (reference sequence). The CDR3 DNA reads TGTGCCAGCAGCCAAGAAGTCGGACAAAAAGCTTTCTTT. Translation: CASSQEVGQKAFF.

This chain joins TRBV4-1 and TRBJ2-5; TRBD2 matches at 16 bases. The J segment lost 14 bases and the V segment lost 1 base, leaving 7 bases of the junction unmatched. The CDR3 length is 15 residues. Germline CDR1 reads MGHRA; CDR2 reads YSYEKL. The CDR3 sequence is CASSQAPGLAGGPYF. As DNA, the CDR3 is TGCGCCAGCAGCCAAGCGCCGGGACTAGCGGGGGGGCCTTACTTC.

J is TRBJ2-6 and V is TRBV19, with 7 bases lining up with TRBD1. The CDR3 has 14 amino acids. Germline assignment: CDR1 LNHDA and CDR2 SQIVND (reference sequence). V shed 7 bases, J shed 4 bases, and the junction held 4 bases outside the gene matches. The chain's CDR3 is CASIRTGGANVLTF. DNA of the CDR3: TGTGCCAGTATTCGGACAGGAGGGGCCAACGTCCTGACTTTC.

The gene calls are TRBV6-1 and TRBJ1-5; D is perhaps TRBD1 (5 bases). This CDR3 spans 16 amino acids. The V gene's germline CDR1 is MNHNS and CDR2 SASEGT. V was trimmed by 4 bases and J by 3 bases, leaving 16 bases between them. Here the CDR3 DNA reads TGTGCCAGCAGTGCCCGGGGGGGGGATTACAATCAGCCCCAGCATTTT. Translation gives CASSARGGDYNQPQHF.

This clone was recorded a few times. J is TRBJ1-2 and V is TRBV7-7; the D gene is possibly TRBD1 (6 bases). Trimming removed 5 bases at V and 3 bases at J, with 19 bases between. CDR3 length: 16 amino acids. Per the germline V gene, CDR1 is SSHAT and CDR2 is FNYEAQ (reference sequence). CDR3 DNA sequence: TGTGCCAGCAGCGACTCCCGGGACAAGCACGACTATGGCTACACCTTC. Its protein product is CASSDSRDKHDYGYTF.

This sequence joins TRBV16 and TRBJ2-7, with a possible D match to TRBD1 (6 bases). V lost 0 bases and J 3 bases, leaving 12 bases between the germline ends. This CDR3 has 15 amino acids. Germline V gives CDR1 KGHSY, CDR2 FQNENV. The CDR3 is CASSQSDPGDYEQYF. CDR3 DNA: TGTGCCAGCAGCCAATCAGACCCAGGGGACTACGAGCAGTACTTC.

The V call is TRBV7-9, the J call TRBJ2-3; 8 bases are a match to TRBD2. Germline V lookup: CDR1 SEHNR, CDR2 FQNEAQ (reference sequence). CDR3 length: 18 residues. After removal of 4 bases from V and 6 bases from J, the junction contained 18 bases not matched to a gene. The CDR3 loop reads CASSSPRVVRGETDTQYF. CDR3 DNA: TGTGCCAGCAGCTCGCCCCGAGTGGTGCGGGGGGAGACGGATACGCAGTATTTT.

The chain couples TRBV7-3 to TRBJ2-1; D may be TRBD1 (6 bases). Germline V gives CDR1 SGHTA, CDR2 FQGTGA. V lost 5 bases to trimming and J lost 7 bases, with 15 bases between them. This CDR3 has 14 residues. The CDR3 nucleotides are TGTGCCAGCAGCCCCGACTGGACAGCAAATGAGCAGTTCTTC. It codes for CASSPDWTANEQFF.

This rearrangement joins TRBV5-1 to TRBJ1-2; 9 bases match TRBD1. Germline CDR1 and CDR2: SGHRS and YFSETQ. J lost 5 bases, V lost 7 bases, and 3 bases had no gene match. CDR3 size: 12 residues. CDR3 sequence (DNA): TGCGCCAGCCGGGACAGGGTTTATGGCTACACCTTC. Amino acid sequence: CASRDRVYGYTF.

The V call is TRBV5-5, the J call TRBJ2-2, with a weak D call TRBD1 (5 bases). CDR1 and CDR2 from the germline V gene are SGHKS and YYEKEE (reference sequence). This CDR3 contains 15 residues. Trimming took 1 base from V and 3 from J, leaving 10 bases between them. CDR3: CASSLPQGYTGELFF. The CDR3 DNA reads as TGTGCCAGCAGCTTGCCGCAGGGTTACACCGGGGAGCTGTTTTTT. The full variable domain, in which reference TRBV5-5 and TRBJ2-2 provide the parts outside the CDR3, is DAGVTQSPTHLIKTRGQQVTLRCSPISGHKSVSWYQQVLGQGPQFIFQYYEKEERGRGNFPDRFSARQFPNYSSELNVNALLLGDSALYLCASSLPQGYTGELFFGEGSRLTVL.

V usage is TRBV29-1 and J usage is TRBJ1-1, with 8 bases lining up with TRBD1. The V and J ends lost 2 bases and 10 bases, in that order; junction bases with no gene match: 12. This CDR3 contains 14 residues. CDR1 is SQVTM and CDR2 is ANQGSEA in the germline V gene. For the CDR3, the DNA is TGCAGCGTTGAATCCCAGGGGGCAAACCTGGGAGCTTTCTTT. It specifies CSVESQGANLGAFF.

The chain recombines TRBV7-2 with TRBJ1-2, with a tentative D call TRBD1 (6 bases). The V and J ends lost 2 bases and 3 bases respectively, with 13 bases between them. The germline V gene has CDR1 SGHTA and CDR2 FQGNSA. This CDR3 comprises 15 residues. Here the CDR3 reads CASSLNRAGDYGYTF. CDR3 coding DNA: TGTGCCAGCAGCTTAAACAGGGCGGGCGACTATGGCTACACCTTC.

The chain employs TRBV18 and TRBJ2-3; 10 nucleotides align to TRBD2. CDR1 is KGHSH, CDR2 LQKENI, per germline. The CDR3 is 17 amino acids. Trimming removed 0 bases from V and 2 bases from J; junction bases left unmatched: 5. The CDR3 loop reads CASSPPAAGGLTDTQYF. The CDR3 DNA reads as TGTGCCAGCTCACCACCGGCAGCGGGGGGGCTCACAGATACGCAGTATTTT.

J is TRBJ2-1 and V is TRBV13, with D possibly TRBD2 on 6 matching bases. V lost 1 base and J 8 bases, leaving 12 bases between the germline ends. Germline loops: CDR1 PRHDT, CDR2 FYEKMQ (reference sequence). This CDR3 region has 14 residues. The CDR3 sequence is CASSLDTSPHEQFF. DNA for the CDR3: TGTGCCAGCAGCTTAGATACTAGCCCCCATGAGCAGTTCTTC. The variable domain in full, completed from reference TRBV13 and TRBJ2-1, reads AAGVIQSPRHLIKEKRETATLKCYPIPRHDTVYWYQQGPGQDPQFLISFYEKMQSDKGSIPDRFSAQQFSDYHSELNMSSLELGDSALYFCASSLDTSPHEQFFGPGTRLTVL.

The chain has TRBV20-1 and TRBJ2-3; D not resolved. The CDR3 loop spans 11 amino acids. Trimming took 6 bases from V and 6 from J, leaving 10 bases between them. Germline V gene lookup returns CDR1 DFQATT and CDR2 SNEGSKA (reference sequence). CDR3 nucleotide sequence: TGCAGTGCGAACCGAGCGGATACGCAGTATTTT. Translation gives CSANRADTQYF.

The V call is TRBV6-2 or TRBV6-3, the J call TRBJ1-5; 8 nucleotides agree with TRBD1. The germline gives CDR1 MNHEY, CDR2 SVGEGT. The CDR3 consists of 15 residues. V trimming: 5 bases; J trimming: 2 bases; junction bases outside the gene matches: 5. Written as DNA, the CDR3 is TGTGCCAGCAGTCGAGAGACAGGGGGCAATCAGCCCCAGCATTTT. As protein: CASSRETGGNQPQHF.

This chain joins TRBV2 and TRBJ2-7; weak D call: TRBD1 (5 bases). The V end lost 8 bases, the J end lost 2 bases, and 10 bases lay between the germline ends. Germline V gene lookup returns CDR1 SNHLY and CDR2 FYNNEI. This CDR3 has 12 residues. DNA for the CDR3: TGTGCCAGCCGGCAGGGCCCCTACGAGCAGTACTTC. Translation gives CASRQGPYEQYF.

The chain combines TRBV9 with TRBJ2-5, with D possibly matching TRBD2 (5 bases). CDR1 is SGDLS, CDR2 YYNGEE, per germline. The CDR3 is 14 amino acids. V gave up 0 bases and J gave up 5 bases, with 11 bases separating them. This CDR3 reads CASSVAAGVETQYF. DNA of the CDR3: TGTGCCAGCAGCGTAGCTGCCGGGGTTGAGACCCAGTACTTC.

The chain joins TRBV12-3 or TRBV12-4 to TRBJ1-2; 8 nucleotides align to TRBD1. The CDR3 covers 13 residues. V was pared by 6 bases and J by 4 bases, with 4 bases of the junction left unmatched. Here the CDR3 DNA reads TGTGCCAGCAGGCCAGGGGGCCCCTATGGCTACACCTTC. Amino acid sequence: CASRPGGPYGYTF.

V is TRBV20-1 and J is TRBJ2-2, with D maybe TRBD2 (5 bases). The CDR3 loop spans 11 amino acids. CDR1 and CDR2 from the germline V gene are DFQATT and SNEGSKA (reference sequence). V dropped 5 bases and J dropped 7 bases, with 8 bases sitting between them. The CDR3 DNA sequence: TGCAGTGCTCGGAGGAGCGGGGAGCTGTTTTTT. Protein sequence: CSARRSGELFF.

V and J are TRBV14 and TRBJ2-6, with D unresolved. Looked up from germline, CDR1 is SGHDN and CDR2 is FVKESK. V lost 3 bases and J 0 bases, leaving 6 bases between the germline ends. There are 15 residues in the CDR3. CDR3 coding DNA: TGTGCCAGCAGCCAGGGCCTCTCTGGGGCCAACGTCCTGACTTTC. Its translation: CASSQGLSGANVLTF.